Listed below are T cell receptor beta chains from one sample, sequenced in a study of Ad26.COV2.S vaccination and SARS-CoV-2 variants. TCRdb's table, derived via immunoSEQ multiplex PCR, lists solely in-frame clones and lacks some. The sample shows about 420,000 clones, approximately 87% of them seen only once. The sequences come from peripheral blood, collected in a trial of Ad26.COV2.S vaccine versus placebo. The receptors shown here come from a person between 18 and 60 years old who received the Ad26.COV2.S COVID-19 vaccine or a placebo. Each CDR3 is given with its conserved first and last residue. D genes are given only for firm matches. The size of a clone is reported for some rows only, either as once, few or many, or as a class for expanded clones.

abundance	v_gene	d_gene	j_gene	CDR3nt	CDR3aa
NA	TRBV6-5	NA	TRBJ1-2	TGTGCCAGCAGTTACTCAATTGGGAAGAACTATGGCTACACCTTC	CASSYSIGKNYGYTF
NA	TRBV4-1	TRBD2	TRBJ2-7	TGCGCCAGCAGCCAGGCCCTAGCGGGGGTTCCCTCCTACGAGCAGTACTTC	CASSQALAGVPSYEQYF
few	TRBV2	NA	TRBJ2-3	TGTGCCAGTACCGGGACCCAGTATTTT	CASTGTQYF
NA	TRBV25-1	NA	TRBJ2-1	TGTGCCAGCAGTGATTCTGGGATCTACAATGAGCAGTTCTTC	CASSDSGIYNEQFF
NA	TRBV4-1	TRBD1	TRBJ2-5	TGCGCCAGCAGCCACCCGGGACAGGGTCAAGAGACCCAGTACTTC	CASSHPGQGQETQYF
NA	TRBV6-2/TRBV6-3	NA	TRBJ1-5	TGTGCCAGCAGTGGGGACTTTTATAGCAATCAGCCCCAGCATTTT	CASSGDFYSNQPQHF
NA	TRBV7-9	NA	TRBJ2-3	TGTGCCAGCAGCCCTGAACGGGGAACGAACACAGATACGCAGTATTTT	CASSPERGTNTDTQYF
NA	TRBV7-6	NA	TRBJ2-5	TGTGCCAGCAGCGGAACAGCCGAGACCCAGTACTTC	CASSGTAETQYF
NA	TRBV7-3	NA	TRBJ1-2	TGTGCCAGCCTCGTCGGGACGATCTATGGCTACACCTTC	CASLVGTIYGYTF
NA	TRBV27	NA	TRBJ2-2	TGTGCCAGCAGTCCCAGCCCGGGGGGCTCCGGGGAGCTGTTTTTT	CASSPSPGGSGELFF